The subject of this entry is one T cell receptor beta chain. The study assigned cohorts using participant-reported clinical history. These data are taken from a study of blood T cell repertoires in COVID-19. Germline CDR1 and CDR2: SGHNT and YENEEA. The ends lost 4 bases at V and 2 bases at J; junction bases unmatched: 8. This CDR3 is built from 18 residues. The method was immunoSEQ multiplex PCR; TCRdb's version includes in-frame clones alone and lacks a portion of them. The table lists approximately 210,000 clones, 81% of them singletons, with about 8.9% in the top ten. The clonotype comes from a woman aged 50 to 65 with acute COVID-19. Material: PBMCs or T cells enriched from blood (not recorded which). The J gene is TRBJ2-6, the V gene TRBV11-3; 10 nucleotides match TRBD1. The CDR3 loop reads CASSSKTGGLAGANVLTF. The CDR3 bases are TGTGCCAGCAGCTCCAAGACAGGGGGCTTAGCTGGGGCCAACGTCCTGACTTTC. Drawing the rest from reference TRBV11-3 and TRBJ2-6, the complete variable domain is EAGVVQSPRYKIIEKKQPVAFWCNPISGHNTLYWYLQNLGQGPELLIRYENEEAVDDSQLPKDRFSAERLKGVDSTLKIQPAELGDSAVYLCASSSKTGGLAGANVLTFGAGSRLTVL.